This T cell receptor beta chain was profiled in a study of blood T cell repertoires in COVID-19. Study context: COVID-19 samples from acute and convalescent phases originated in the United States, Italy and Spain.

In the original processing: Estimation of nucleated cell counts relied on the amplification of reference gene primers. Assay: immunoSEQ multiplex PCR; the TCRdb copy retains only in-frame clones and omits some. That table is the source of V, J and clone size, and D and trimming were worked out from the DNA. The sample comprises 140,000 to 150,000 clones, under 80% of which are singletons, and less than 4.5% rests with the top ten. CDR1 SEHNR and CDR2 FQNEAQ come from the germline V gene (reference sequence). The CDR3 extends over 14 amino acids. With 1 base removed from V and 1 base from J, the gap between germline ends came to 7 bases.

V and J are TRBV7-9 and TRBJ1-1, with D possibly matching TRBD1 (5 bases). The sample consisted of peripheral blood. The sequence was obtained from a man in his sixties with acute or convalescent COVID-19. The CDR3 here is CASSLGGENTEAFF. The CDR3 region has the DNA TGTGCCAGCAGCTTAGGGGGGGAGAACACTGAAGCTTTCTTT.